Listed here are 5 T cell receptor beta chains from one sample, sequenced in a study of regulatory T cells in long-lasting Graves disease. Arm-PCR with iRepertoire HTBI primers amplified the CDR3 regions for these TCR beta libraries. One entry per CDR3 protein results from TCRdb running MiXCR on the multiplex PCR reads. Among about 340,000 distinct CDR3 sequences listed, less than 20% were seen once. Documented time point: persistent/refractory GD, antithyroid drugs over 5 years with positive TRAb. Scientists built the TCR library using RNA that was extracted from PBMCs. The specimen comprised peripheral blood mononuclear cells (PBMCs), sampled when the disease was refractory, from a patient treated with antithyroid drugs. The receptors originated from a female donor with Graves disease.

The CDR3 sequence is CASSLSGGVSSYNEQFF. CDR3 nucleotides: TGTGCCAGCAGCTTAAGCGGGGGGGTCAGCTCCTACAATGAGCAGTTCTTC. The chain links TRBV7-2 to TRBJ2-1, with 10 bases fitting TRBD2. Germline V gene sequence: CDR1 SGHTA, CDR2 FQGNSA. V dropped 2 bases and J dropped 0; count of bases not matched to a gene: 4. CDR3 length: 17 amino acids.

Regarding this clonotype: One end of the junction is discordant with germline, which a read error may explain. The CDR3 DNA reads as TGTGCCAGCAACCAACTAGCGGGAATCACCGGGGAGCTGTTTTTT. Its translation: CASNQLAGITGELFF. The J gene is TRBJ2-2, the V gene TRBV3-1, with TRBD2 matching over 10 bases. CDR3 size: 15 residues. CDR1 is LGHDT, CDR2 YNNKEL, per germline (reference sequence).

This clonotype was recorded at least ten times. The chain links TRBV6-5 to TRBJ1-2; D is ambiguous. Trimming took 2 bases from V and 6 from J, leaving 10 bases between them. From germline, CDR1 is MNHEY and CDR2 SVGAGI. CDR3 length equals 13 residues. The CDR3 here is CASSYAGADGYTF. In nucleotides, the CDR3 is TGTGCCAGCAGTTACGCTGGAGCGGATGGCTACACCTTC.

This clonotype was detected only a few times. The rearrangement joins TRBV4-2 to TRBJ2-7, with D maybe TRBD2 (6 bases). Germline V CDR1 and CDR2: LGHNA, YNFKEQ. The ends were cut back, 4 bases at V and 1 base at J, with 17 bases in the middle. The CDR3 is 16 amino acids. The CDR3 coding sequence is TGTGCCAGCAGCCCAAGGCCGGGACTCCTGTCCTACGAGCAGTACTTC. It translates to CASSPRPGLLSYEQYF.

This clonotype was counted between two and nine times. The genes are TRBV10-3 and TRBJ1-4; D is perhaps TRBD1 (5 bases). V dropped 2 bases and J dropped 4 bases, with 8 bases sitting between them. Germline V gene data show CDR1 as ENHRY and CDR2 as SYGVKD. The CDR3 totals 14 residues. The CDR3: CAISEGAVNEKLFF. In nucleotides, the CDR3 is TGTGCCATCAGTGAGGGGGCGGTTAATGAAAAACTGTTTTTT.